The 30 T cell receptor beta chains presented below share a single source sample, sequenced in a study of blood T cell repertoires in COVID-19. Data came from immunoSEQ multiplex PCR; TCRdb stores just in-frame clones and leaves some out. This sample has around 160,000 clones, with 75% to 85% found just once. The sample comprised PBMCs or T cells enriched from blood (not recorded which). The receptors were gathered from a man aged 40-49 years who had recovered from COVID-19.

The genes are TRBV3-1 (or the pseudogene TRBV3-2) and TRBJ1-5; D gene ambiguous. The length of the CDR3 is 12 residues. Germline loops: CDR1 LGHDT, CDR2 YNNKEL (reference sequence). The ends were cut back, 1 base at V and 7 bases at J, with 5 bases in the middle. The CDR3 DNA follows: TGTGCCAGCAGCCAAGCGGGGCAGCCCCAGCATTTT. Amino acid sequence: CASSQAGQPQHF.

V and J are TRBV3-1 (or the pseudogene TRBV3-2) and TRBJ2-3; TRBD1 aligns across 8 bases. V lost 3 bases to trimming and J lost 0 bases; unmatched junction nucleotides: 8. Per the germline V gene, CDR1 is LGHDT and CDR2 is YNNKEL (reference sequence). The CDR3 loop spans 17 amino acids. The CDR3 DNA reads TGTGCCAGCAGCCATGGACAGGGAGTGGCAAGCACAGATACGCAGTATTTT. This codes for CASSHGQGVASTDTQYF.

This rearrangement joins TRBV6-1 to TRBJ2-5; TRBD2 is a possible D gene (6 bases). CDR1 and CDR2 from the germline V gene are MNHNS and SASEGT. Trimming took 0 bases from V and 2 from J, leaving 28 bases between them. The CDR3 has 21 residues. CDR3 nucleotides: TGTGCCAGCAGTGAAGCAAGGAGGGGCCTAGCGACGACCCCGATTCAAGAGACCCAGTACTTC. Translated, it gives CASSEARRGLATTPIQETQYF.

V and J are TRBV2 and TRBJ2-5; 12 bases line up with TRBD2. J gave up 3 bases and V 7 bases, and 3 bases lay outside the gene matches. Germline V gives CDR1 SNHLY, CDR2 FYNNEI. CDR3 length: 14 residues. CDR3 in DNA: TGTGCCAGCACACGACTAGCGGGGGAAGAGACCCAGTACTTC. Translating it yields CASTRLAGEETQYF.

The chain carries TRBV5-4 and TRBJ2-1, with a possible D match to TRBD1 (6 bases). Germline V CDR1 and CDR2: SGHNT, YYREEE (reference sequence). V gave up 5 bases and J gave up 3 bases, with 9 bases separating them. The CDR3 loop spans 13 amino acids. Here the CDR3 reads CASSPDSYNEQFF. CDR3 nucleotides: TGTGCCAGCAGTCCGGACAGCTACAATGAGCAGTTCTTC.

CDR3 loop: CASSRQIATNEKLFF. In DNA, the CDR3 is TGCGCCAGCAGCCGCCAGATTGCAACTAATGAAAAACTGTTTTTT. This chain connects TRBV5-1 to TRBJ1-4; D uncertain. V lost 4 bases and J lost 0, with 10 bases in between. The CDR3 is 15 residues long. CDR1 and CDR2 from the germline V gene are SGHRS and YFSETQ.

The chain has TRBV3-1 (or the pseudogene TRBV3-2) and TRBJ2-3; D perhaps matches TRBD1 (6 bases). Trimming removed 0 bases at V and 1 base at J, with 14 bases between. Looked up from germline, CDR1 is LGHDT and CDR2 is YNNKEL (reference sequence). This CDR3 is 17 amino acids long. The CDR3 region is CASSQDIGAGGTDTQYF. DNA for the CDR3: TGTGCCAGCAGCCAAGATATCGGGGCAGGGGGCACAGATACGCAGTATTTT.

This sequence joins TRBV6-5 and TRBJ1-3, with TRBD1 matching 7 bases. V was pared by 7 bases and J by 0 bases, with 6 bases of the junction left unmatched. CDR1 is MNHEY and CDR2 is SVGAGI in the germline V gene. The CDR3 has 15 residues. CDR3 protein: CASTTGAFSGNTIYF. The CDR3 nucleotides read TGTGCCAGCACCACAGGGGCCTTCTCTGGAAACACCATATATTTT.

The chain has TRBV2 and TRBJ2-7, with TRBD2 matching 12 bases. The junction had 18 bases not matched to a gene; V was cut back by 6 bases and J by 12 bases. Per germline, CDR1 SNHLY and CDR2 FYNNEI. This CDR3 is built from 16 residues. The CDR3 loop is CASRAGSTSGGHLGYF. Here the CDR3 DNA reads TGTGCCAGCAGGGCCGGTTCAACTAGCGGGGGGCACCTGGGGTACTTC.

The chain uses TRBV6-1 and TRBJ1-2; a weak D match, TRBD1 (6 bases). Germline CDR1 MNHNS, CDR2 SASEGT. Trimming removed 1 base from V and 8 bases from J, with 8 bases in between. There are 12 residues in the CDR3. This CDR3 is CASSEGGGGYTF. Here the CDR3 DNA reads TGTGCCAGCAGTGAAGGGGGGGGCGGCTACACCTTC.

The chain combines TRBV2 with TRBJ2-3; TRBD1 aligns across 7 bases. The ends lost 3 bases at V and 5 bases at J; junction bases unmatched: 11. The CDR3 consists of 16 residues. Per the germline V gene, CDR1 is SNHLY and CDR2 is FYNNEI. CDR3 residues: CASSEQRGPVGDTQYF. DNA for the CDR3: TGTGCCAGCAGTGAGCAAAGGGGGCCGGTTGGAGATACGCAGTATTTT.

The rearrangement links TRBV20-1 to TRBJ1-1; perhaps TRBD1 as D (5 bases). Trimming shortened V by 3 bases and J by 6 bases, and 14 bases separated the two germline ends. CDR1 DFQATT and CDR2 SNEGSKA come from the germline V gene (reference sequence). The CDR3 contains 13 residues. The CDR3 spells CSASLGGLAEAFF. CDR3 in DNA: TGCAGTGCTAGTCTTGGGGGACTCGCTGAAGCTTTCTTT.

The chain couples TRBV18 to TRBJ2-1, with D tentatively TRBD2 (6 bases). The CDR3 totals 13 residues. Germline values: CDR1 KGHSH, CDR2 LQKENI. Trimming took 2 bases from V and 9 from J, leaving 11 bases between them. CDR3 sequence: CASSPDGGFEQFF. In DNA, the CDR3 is TGTGCCAGCTCACCAGACGGAGGGTTTGAGCAGTTCTTC.

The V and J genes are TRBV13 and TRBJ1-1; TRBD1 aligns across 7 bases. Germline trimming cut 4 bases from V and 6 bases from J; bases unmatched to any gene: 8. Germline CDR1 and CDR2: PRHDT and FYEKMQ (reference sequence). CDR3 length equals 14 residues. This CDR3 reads CASSSTGDSAEAFF. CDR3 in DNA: TGTGCCAGCAGCTCCACAGGGGATTCAGCTGAAGCTTTCTTT.

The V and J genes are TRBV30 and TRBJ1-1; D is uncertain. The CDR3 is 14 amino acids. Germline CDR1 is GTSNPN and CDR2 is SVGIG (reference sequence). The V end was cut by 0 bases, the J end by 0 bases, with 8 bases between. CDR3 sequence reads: CAWSVRVLNTEAFF. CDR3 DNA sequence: TGTGCCTGGAGTGTACGGGTCTTGAACACTGAAGCTTTCTTT.

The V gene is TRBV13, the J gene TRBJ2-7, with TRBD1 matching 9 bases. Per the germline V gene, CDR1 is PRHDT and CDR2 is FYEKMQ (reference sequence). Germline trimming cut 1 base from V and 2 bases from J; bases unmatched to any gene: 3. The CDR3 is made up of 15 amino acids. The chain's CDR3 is CASSLDGTGTYEQYF. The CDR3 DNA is TGTGCCAGCAGCTTAGATGGGACAGGGACCTACGAGCAGTACTTC.

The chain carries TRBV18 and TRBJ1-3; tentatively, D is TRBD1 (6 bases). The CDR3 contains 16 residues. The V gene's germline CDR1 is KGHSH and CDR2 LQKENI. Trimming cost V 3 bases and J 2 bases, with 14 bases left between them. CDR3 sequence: CASSPEQGRTGNTIYF. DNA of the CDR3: TGTGCCAGCTCACCGGAGCAGGGGCGAACTGGAAACACCATATATTTT.

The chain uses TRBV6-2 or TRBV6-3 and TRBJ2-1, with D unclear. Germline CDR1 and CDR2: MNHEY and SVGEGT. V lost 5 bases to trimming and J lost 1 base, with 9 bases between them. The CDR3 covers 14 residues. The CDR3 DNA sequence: TGTGCCAGCAGTCCCTCGCGGTCCTACAATGAGCAGTTCTTC. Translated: CASSPSRSYNEQFF.

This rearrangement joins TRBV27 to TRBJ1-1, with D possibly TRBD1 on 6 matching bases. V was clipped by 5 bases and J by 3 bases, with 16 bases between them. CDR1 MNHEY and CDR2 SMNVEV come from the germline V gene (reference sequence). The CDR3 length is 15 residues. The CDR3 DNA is TGTGCCAGCAGTGGCCTGATGGGGGCCGACACTGAAGCTTTCTTT. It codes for CASSGLMGADTEAFF.

CDR3 amino acids: CASSPGTGGYQPQHF. CDR3 nucleotides: TGTGCCAGCAGCCCCGGGACAGGGGGGTATCAGCCCCAGCATTTT. The chain couples TRBV11-2 to TRBJ1-5; TRBD1 matches 11 bases. Germline CDR1 SGHAT, CDR2 FQNNGV. Trimming cost V 5 bases and J 5 bases; bases outside gene matches: 5. The CDR3 is 15 amino acids.

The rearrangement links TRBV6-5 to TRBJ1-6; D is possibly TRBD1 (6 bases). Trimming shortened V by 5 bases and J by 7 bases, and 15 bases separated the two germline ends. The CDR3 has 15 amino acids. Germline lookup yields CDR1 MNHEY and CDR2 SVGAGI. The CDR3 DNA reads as TGTGCCAGCAGTCTGGGGGGGACAAGAAATTCACCCCTCCACTTT. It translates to CASSLGGTRNSPLHF.

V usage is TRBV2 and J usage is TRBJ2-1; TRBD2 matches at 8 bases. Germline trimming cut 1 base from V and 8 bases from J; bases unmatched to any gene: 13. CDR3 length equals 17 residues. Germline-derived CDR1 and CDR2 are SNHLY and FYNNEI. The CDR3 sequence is CASSEGVGLATVDEQFF. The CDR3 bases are TGTGCCAGCAGTGAAGGGGTAGGACTAGCTACGGTCGATGAGCAGTTCTTC.

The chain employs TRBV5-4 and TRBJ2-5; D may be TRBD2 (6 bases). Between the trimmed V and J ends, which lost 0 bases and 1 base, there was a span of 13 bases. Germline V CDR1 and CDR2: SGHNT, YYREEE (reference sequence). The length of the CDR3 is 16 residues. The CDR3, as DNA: TGTGCCAGCAGCTTGGGACTAGTAGGTGCCCAAGAGACCCAGTACTTC. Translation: CASSLGLVGAQETQYF.

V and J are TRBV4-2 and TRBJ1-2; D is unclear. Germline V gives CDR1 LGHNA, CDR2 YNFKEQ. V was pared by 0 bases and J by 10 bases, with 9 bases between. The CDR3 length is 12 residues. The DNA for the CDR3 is TGTGCCAGCAGCCAAGATCCAAGCTCCTACACCTTC. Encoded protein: CASSQDPSSYTF.

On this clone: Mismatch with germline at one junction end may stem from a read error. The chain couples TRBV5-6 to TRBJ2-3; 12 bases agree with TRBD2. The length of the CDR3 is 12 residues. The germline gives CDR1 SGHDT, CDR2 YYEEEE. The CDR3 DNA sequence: TGTGCCAGCAGTTTCGGACTAGCGGGGAAGAATTTT. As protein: CASSFGLAGKNF. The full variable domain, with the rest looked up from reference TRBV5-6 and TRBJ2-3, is DAGVTQSPTHLIKTRGQQVTLRCSPKSGHDTVSWYQQALGQGPQFIFQYYEEEERQRGNFPDRFSGHQFPNYSSELNVNALLLGDSALYLCASSFGLAGKNFGPGTRLTVL.

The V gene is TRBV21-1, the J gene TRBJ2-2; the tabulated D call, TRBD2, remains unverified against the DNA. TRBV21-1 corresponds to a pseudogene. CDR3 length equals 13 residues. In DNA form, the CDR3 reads TGTGCCAGCAGCGGCGGGGACACCGGGGAGCTGTTTTTT. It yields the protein CASSGGDTGELFF.

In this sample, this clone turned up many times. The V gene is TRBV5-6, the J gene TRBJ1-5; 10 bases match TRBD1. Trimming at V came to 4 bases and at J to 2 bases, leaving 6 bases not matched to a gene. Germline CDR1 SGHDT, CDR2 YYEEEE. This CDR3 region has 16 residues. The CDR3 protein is CASSLGGTGGNQPQHF. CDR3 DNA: TGTGCCAGCAGCCTTGGAGGGACAGGGGGCAATCAGCCCCAGCATTTT.

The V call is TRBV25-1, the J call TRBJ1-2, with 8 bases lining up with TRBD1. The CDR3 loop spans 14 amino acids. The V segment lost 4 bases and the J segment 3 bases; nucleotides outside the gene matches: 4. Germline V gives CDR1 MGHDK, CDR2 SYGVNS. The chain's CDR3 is CASSGTGYDYGYTF. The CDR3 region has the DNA TGTGCCAGCAGTGGGACAGGGTACGACTATGGCTACACCTTC.

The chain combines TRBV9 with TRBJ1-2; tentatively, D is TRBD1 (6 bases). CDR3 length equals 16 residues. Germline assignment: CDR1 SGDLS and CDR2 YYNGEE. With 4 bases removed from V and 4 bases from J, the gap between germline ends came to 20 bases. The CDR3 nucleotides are TGTGCCAGCAGCAGGGACACCGCACATGTGGTCTATGGCTACACCTTC. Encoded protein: CASSRDTAHVVYGYTF.

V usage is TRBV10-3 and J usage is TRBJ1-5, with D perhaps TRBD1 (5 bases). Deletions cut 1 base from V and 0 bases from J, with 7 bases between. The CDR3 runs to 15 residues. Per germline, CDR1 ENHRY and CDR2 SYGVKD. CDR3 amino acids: CAISELGDSNQPQHF. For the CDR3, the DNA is TGTGCCATCAGTGAGTTAGGGGATAGCAATCAGCCCCAGCATTTT.